In its sample, the clone carrying this TCR beta chain was seen once. Its antigen is as yet unknown. The donor cohort consisted entirely of Caucasian adults residing in Nashville, Tennessee. These data are taken from a study of shared clonotypes between healthy human individuals. Profiling relied on immunoSEQ multiplex PCR, and the TCRdb table lists in-frame clones only, not all of them. The data contain about 2.3 million clones, 80% to 95% of them singletons. J was trimmed by 5 bases and V by 5 bases; bases with no gene match: 12. The length of the CDR3 is 18 residues. CDR1 SGHAT and CDR2 FQNNGV come from the germline V gene. Findings and limits, study-wide: Clonotypes not shared had lower generation probabilities than those common to all four donors.

The receptor was derived from a man between 18 and 29 years old in good health. Some clones in this sample may be carry-over from other donors' samples. The chain recombines TRBV11-2 with TRBJ2-4; 13 bases align to TRBD2. Specimen: naive CD4+ T cells from PBMCs. Documented subset: CD45RA+ positively selected. CDR3 in amino acids: CASSIRPGLAGFENIQYF. CDR3 coding DNA: TGTGCCAGCAGCATCCGGCCGGGACTAGCGGGATTCGAAAACATTCAGTACTTC.